Following are 6 T cell receptor delta chains from one sample sequenced in a study of gamma-delta T cells after stem cell transplantation. TCRdb re-called the RT-PCR reads via CATT. Among 2,000 to 2,500 delta-chain clones listed, roughly a fifth were seen once. Sequenced input: gamma-delta T cells. The receptors stem from a human donor. It is not recorded whose cells these are; they may come from a transplant donor.

V usage is TRDV1 and J usage is TRDJ2; TRDD2 might be the D (5 bases). CDR1 is TSWWSYY and CDR2 is QGS in the germline V gene. The CDR3 is made up of 20 amino acids. V was shortened by 5 bases and J by 0 bases, with 25 bases between the two germline ends. The CDR3 bases are TGTGCTCTTGGGCCTTTGGGACCTTCTTCCGTAAAAGCTTTGACAGCACAACTCTTCTTT. Protein sequence: CALGPLGPSSVKALTAQLFF.

The chain joins TRDV1 to TRDJ1, with 8 bases aligning to TRDD3. CDR1 and CDR2 from the germline V gene are TSWWSYY and QGS. V lost 2 bases, J lost 0 bases, and 11 bases stayed unmatched. CDR3 length: 18 residues. As DNA, the CDR3 is TGTGCTCTTGGGGAATCCGGGGATACTGAGGGTTACACCGATAAACTCATCTTT. Translated, it gives CALGESGDTEGYTDKLIF.

This clone is judged medium-sized. V is TRDV2 and J is TRDJ3, with TRDD3 identical over 10 bases. Germline V gives CDR1 GEAIGNYY, CDR2 EKD. With 0 bases clipped from V and 0 bases from J, the junction kept 1 base outside the gene matches. The CDR3 spans 18 residues. CDR3 region: CACDTVGDTSWDTRQMFF. In nucleotides, the CDR3 is TGTGCCTGTGACACCGTGGGGGATACCTCCTGGGACACCCGACAGATGTTTTTC.

The genes are TRDV3 and TRDJ2, with 8 bases aligning to TRDD3. V gave up 0 bases and J gave up 2 bases; unmatched junction bases: 5. Germline V lookup: CDR1 TVYSNPD, CDR2 GDNSRS (reference sequence). The CDR3 runs 15 residues. The CDR3 sequence: CAFRFGGFLTAQLFF. CDR3 coding DNA: TGTGCCTTTAGGTTTGGGGGATTCTTGACAGCACAACTCTTCTTT.

In this sample, this clone turned up a few times. At one end the junction does not follow the germline gene, possibly because of a read error. CDR3 amino acids: CACDTVLGDTWVTRQMFF. The CDR3 DNA reads as TGTGCCTGTGACACCGTACTGGGGGATACTTGGGTCACCCGACAGATGTTTTTC. V usage is TRDV2 and J usage is TRDJ3; 12 nucleotides match TRDD3. This CDR3 is 18 amino acids long. Germline V CDR1 and CDR2: GEAIGNYY, EKD.

Comments on this clone: A much more abundant neighbour one base away suggests this may be a read error. The J gene was not called, though the V gene is TRDV1; the DNA was not used to check the table's D call, TRDD3. Germline assignment: CDR1 TSWWSYY and CDR2 QGS. This CDR3 region has 20 residues. The CDR3 sequence: CALGDPPTSCWRTYTDKPIF. In nucleotides, the CDR3 is TGTGCTCTTGGGGACCCCCCCACTTCCTGTTGGCGGACCTACACCGATAAACCCATCTTT.